What follows are 7 T cell receptor beta chains derived from one specimen sequenced in a study of T cell responses to AZD1222 COVID-19 vaccine. The assay was immunoSEQ multiplex PCR, and TCRdb's table has in-frame clones only and misses some. Here the sample spans fewer than 200,000 clones, roughly nine tenths being singletons. The sequenced sample was peripheral blood, obtained on day 0 of MenACWY control vaccination. These receptors were taken from an adult in good health.

V is TRBV5-1 and J is TRBJ2-5, with 7 bases that match TRBD2. CDR1 SGHRS and CDR2 YFSETQ come from the germline V gene. The V and J ends lost 4 bases and 0 bases, in that order; junction bases with no gene match: 3. This CDR3 region has 14 residues. CDR3 bases: TGCGCCAGCAGCCCAACTAGCGACCAAGAGACCCAGTACTTC. Its protein is CASSPTSDQETQYF.

The chain couples TRBV7-9 to TRBJ2-1, with D uncertain. This CDR3 has 11 residues. Looked up from germline, CDR1 is SEHNR and CDR2 is FQNEAQ (reference sequence). The CDR3 loop reads CASGSYNEQFF. In DNA form, the CDR3 reads TGTGCATCAGGTTCCTACAATGAGCAGTTCTTC.

The chain is built from TRBV5-1 and TRBJ2-5, with D possibly TRBD2 on 6 matching bases. V shed 1 base and J shed 4 bases, with 11 bases lying between them. The CDR3 runs 14 residues. The germline V gene encodes CDR1 SGHRS and CDR2 YFSETQ. CDR3 protein: CASSLRLDGETQYF. In DNA form, the CDR3 reads TGCGCCAGCAGCTTGCGACTAGATGGAGAGACCCAGTACTTC.

This rearrangement joins TRBV9 to TRBJ1-2; D remains unclear. The V gene's germline CDR1 is SGDLS and CDR2 YYNGEE. The CDR3 loop spans 13 amino acids. The V gene lost 4 bases and the J gene lost 1 base, with 8 bases spanning the gap. The CDR3 region is CASSRQDNYGYTF. CDR3 DNA sequence: TGTGCCAGCAGCCGCCAGGATAACTATGGCTACACCTTC.

The chain uses TRBV15 and TRBJ2-2; D is unclear. V was cut by 1 base and J by 4 bases, with 7 bases left in between. This CDR3 has 14 residues. From germline, CDR1 is LNHNV and CDR2 YYDKDF (reference sequence). The CDR3: CATSRGALTGELFF. The DNA of the CDR3 is TGTGCCACCAGCAGAGGGGCCCTCACCGGGGAGCTGTTTTTT. Using reference TRBV15 and TRBJ2-2 for the parts outside the CDR3, the full variable domain is DAMVIQNPRYQVTQFGKPVTLSCSQTLNHNVMYWYQQKSSQAPKLLFHYYDKDFNNEADTPDNFQSRRPNTSFCFLDIRSPGLGDTAMYLCATSRGALTGELFFGEGSRLTVL.

The V call is TRBV2, the J call TRBJ1-2, with D perhaps TRBD1 (6 bases). From germline, CDR1 is SNHLY and CDR2 FYNNEI. The germline V and J ends were trimmed by 9 bases and 5 bases, with 25 bases remaining between them. The CDR3 is 16 residues long. CDR3 protein: CASDAGTIRGEYGYTF. The CDR3 nucleotides read TGTGCCAGTGACGCCGGGACAATAAGGGGGGAATATGGCTACACCTTC.

The rearrangement uses TRBV18 and TRBJ2-3; weak D call: TRBD2 (5 bases). The CDR3 sequence is 16 residues long. CDR1 is KGHSH and CDR2 is LQKENI in the germline V gene. Trimming took 2 bases from V and 0 from J, leaving 12 bases between them. CDR3 DNA: TGTGCCAGCTCACCATTGAGCGGAGCTAGCACAGATACGCAGTATTTT. It codes for CASSPLSGASTDTQYF.